A single sample is the source of the 14 T cell receptor beta chains below, sequenced in a study of T cell repertoires in cytomegalovirus infection. TCRdb reanalysed the reads using MiXCR and keeps one entry per CDR3 protein. Here the sample spans roughly 630,000 distinct CDR3 sequences, 20% to 25% being singletons. Sequencing was performed on CD8+ T cells from PBMCs. These receptors originate from a human donor in good health (CMV status not recorded). Some clones in this sample may be carry-over from other donors' samples.

This clonotype occurred a few times. V usage is TRBV28 and J usage is TRBJ2-7, with 7 bases aligning to TRBD1. Looked up from germline, CDR1 is MDHEN and CDR2 is SYDVKM. Losses at the gene ends were 6 bases for V and 3 bases for J; bases not matched to a gene: 11. The CDR3 has 15 residues. DNA for the CDR3: TGTGCCAGCAGCTCGACAGGGTCCCTCTTCTACGAGCAGTACGTC. It codes for CASSSTGSLFYEQYV.

This sequence joins TRBV20-1 and TRBJ2-7; possibly TRBD1 for D (5 bases). The CDR3 length is 12 residues. V lost 8 bases and J 4 bases, leaving 15 bases between the germline ends. Per germline, CDR1 DFQATT and CDR2 SNEGSKA (reference sequence). The CDR3 region has the DNA TGCAGTCCCGAAGGAACAGGATACGAGCAGTACGTC. This translates into CSPEGTGYEQYV.

This clonotype was seen ten or more times. The gene calls are TRBV19 and TRBJ2-1, with D uncertain. Per germline, CDR1 LNHDA and CDR2 SQIVND (reference sequence). The CDR3 covers 12 residues. V gave up 7 bases and J gave up 8 bases, with 12 bases separating them. The CDR3 reads CASTRVEDEQFF. For the CDR3, the DNA is TGTGCCAGTACGCGAGTCGAGGATGAGCAGTTCTTC.

On this clonotype: The junction shows a germline mismatch at one end, possibly a read error. This chain connects TRBV7-3 to TRBJ2-1, with TRBD2 identical over 8 bases. The CDR3 covers 12 residues. CDR1 is SGHTA and CDR2 is FQGTGA in the germline V gene. CDR3 sequence (DNA): TGTGCCAGCAGCTTCTTAGCGGGGACCAAAATCTTC. Translation: CASSFLAGTKIF.

CDR3 in DNA: TGTGCCAGCAGTTACTCGGAACTAGCGGGGGTTAGTGAGCAGTTCTTC. Translating it yields CASSYSELAGVSEQFF. The chain has TRBV6-5 and TRBJ2-1, with 11 bases lining up with TRBD2. Trimming at V came to 0 bases and at J to 9 bases, leaving 7 bases not matched to a gene. Germline values: CDR1 MNHEY, CDR2 SVGAGI. There are 16 residues in the CDR3.

This clonotype was found a few times. The chain employs TRBV4-2 and TRBJ2-1; TRBD2 might be the D (6 bases). Trimming stripped 2 bases from V and 6 bases from J, with 17 bases between. Germline assignment: CDR1 LGHNA and CDR2 YNFKEQ. The CDR3 length is 16 residues. In nucleotides, the CDR3 is TGTGCCAGCAGCCAAATATCGGGGGAAAACGTCAATGAGCAGTTCTTC. Encoded protein: CASSQISGENVNEQFF.

The rearrangement uses TRBV10-3 and TRBJ2-6; tentatively, D is TRBD2 (5 bases). V gave up 6 bases and J gave up 1 base, with 10 bases separating them. This CDR3 has 15 residues. Germline V gene data show CDR1 as ENHRY and CDR2 as SYGVKD. DNA of the CDR3: TGTGCCATCAGGGAGGCGCGATCTGGGGCCAACGTCCTGACTTTC. Its protein product is CAIREARSGANVLTF.

This clonotype has more than one count but fewer than ten. The V and J genes are TRBV28 and TRBJ2-7, with D possibly matching TRBD1 (6 bases). Germline V gene sequence: CDR1 MDHEN, CDR2 SYDVKM. Trimming removed 5 bases from V and 2 bases from J, with 13 bases in between. CDR3 length: 14 amino acids. The CDR3, as DNA: TGTGCCAGCAGTGGGCTCGACAGGCCCTACGAGCAGTACGTC. Its translation is CASSGLDRPYEQYV.

This sequence joins TRBV6-2 or TRBV6-3 and TRBJ2-7, with 7 bases fitting TRBD1. V lost 0 bases, J lost 3 bases, and 5 bases stayed unmatched. Germline CDR1 and CDR2: MNHEY and SVGEGT. This CDR3 region has 15 residues. DNA for the CDR3: TGTGCCAGCAGTTACTCCGGGACAGTGAACTACGAGCAGTACGTC. It is translated as CASSYSGTVNYEQYV.

This clonotype was counted between two and nine times. V is TRBV12-3 or TRBV12-4 and J is TRBJ2-1, with TRBD2 as a possible D gene (5 bases). The V end lost 3 bases, the J end lost 6 bases, and 15 bases lay between the germline ends. This CDR3 comprises 15 residues. CDR3 in DNA: TGTGCCAGCAGTTTCGAGGGTCCCCGGGGCAATGAGCAGTTCTTC. As protein: CASSFEGPRGNEQFF.

This clonotype was recorded a few times. The chain joins TRBV20-1 to TRBJ2-7; TRBD1 aligns across 9 bases. CDR3 size: 14 residues. CDR1 is DFQATT and CDR2 is SNEGSKA in the germline V gene (reference sequence). V shed 3 bases, J shed 4 bases, and the junction held 7 bases outside the gene matches. CDR3 sequence reads: CSASERDRVYEQYF. CDR3 bases: TGCAGTGCTAGTGAGCGGGACAGGGTTTACGAGCAGTACTTC.

Many counts were recorded for this clonotype. This chain's CDR3 is CATYSYTEAFF. The CDR3 DNA follows: TGTGCCACCTATAGTTACACTGAAGCTTTCTTT. The rearrangement links TRBV6-5 to TRBJ1-1; unclear D gene. Per germline, CDR1 MNHEY and CDR2 SVGAGI. The CDR3 spans 11 residues. V lost 10 bases, J lost 3 bases, and 9 bases lay in between.

This clonotype occurred a few times. The rearrangement links TRBV2 to TRBJ2-5; the D is unclear. CDR3 size: 11 residues. Germline lookup yields CDR1 SNHLY and CDR2 FYNNEI. Trimming left V 10 bases short and J 5 bases short, with 11 bases between. CDR3 nucleotide sequence: TGTGCCATCATCCTTCACGAGACCCAGTACTTC. Amino acid sequence: CAIILHETQYF.

V is TRBV6-6 and J is TRBJ2-3, with a tentative D call TRBD1 (6 bases). This CDR3 is 14 amino acids long. CDR1 is MNHNY, CDR2 SVGAGI, per germline (reference sequence). Trimming took 8 bases from V and 2 from J, leaving 14 bases between them. The CDR3 spells CASVGGGYTDTQYF. CDR3 nucleotides: TGTGCCAGCGTTGGGGGCGGATACACAGATACGCAGTATTTT.